Listed here are 6 T cell receptor beta chains from one sample, sequenced in a study of molecular identifiers for immune sequencing clone quantification. TCRdb independently ran MiXCR on the PCR reads; one entry per CDR3 protein. The table lists around 460,000 distinct CDR3 sequences, over 20% of them singletons, with roughly 0.81% in the top ten. Specimen: naive CD8+ T cells from blood, with Jurkat cell RNA spiked in. As for subset: FACS-sorted CD8+CD4-CCR7+CD45RA+ naive T cells. All receptors come from a human donor in good health. Some libraries in this study had Jurkat cell RNA spiked in.

This clonotype was observed many times. The chain joins TRBV6-6 to TRBJ1-1; D gene uncertain. CDR3 size: 12 residues. Germline lookup yields CDR1 MNHNY and CDR2 SVGAGI (reference sequence). V lost 5 bases and J lost 7, with 11 bases in between. CDR3: CASSPSSDEAFF. The CDR3 bases are TGTGCCAGCAGTCCTTCATCAGATGAAGCTTTCTTT.

There are a few counts of this clonotype. The chain carries TRBV29-1 and TRBJ1-2; 8 positions match TRBD1. The V segment lost 8 bases and the J segment 3 bases; nucleotides outside the gene matches: 8. In germline, CDR1 is SQVTM, CDR2 ANQGSEA. This CDR3 spans 13 amino acids. The CDR3 DNA reads as TGCAGCTCGAGGACAGGGAACGACTATGGCTACACCTTC. Its translation: CSSRTGNDYGYTF.

This clonotype was found a few times. The V call is TRBV6-5, the J call TRBJ2-3; a possible D gene is TRBD2 (6 bases). V lost 2 bases, J lost 2 bases, and 11 bases lay in between. CDR3 length: 15 residues. Looked up from germline, CDR1 is MNHEY and CDR2 is SVGAGI. The CDR3 sequence is CASSYSWGDTDTQYF. CDR3 DNA: TGTGCCAGCAGTTACAGCTGGGGGGACACAGATACGCAGTATTTT.

This clonotype has a count of ten or more. The chain has TRBV4-3 and TRBJ2-7, with D uncertain. Germline V gene lookup returns CDR1 LGHNA and CDR2 YSLEER. Trimming removed 0 bases at V and 5 bases at J, with 17 bases between. The CDR3 contains 16 residues. In nucleotides, the CDR3 is TGCGCCAGCAGCCAAGAAGGGTCATGGGCTACCCACGAGCAGTACTTC. This translates into CASSQEGSWATHEQYF.

The chain couples TRBV6-6 to TRBJ2-7, with 8 bases aligning to TRBD1. The CDR3 spans 15 residues. V gave up 2 bases and J gave up 0 bases; unmatched junction bases: 3. Per the germline V gene, CDR1 is MNHNY and CDR2 is SVGAGI (reference sequence). The DNA of the CDR3 is TGTGCCAGCAGTTACCGGACAGGGTTCTCCTACGAGCAGTACTTC. Translating it yields CASSYRTGFSYEQYF.

The V and J genes are TRBV4-1 and TRBJ2-5; weak D call: TRBD2 (6 bases). The germline V gene encodes CDR1 MGHRA and CDR2 YSYEKL. This CDR3 is built from 15 residues. Trimming cost V 1 base and J 2 bases, with 11 bases left between them. CDR3 coding DNA: TGCGCCAGCAGCCAAGTGGAGGGGCTACAAGAGACCCAGTACTTC. Its protein product is CASSQVEGLQETQYF.